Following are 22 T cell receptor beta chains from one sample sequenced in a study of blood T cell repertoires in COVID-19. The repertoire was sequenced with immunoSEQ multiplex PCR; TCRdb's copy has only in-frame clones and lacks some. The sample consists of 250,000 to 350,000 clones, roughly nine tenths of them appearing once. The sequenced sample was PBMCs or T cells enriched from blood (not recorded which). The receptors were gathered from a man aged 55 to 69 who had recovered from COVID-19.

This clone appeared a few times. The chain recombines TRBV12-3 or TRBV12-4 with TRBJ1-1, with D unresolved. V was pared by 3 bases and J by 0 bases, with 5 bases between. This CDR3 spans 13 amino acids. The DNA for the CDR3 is TGTGCCAGCAGTTTTCAGGTGAACACTGAAGCTTTCTTT. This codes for CASSFQVNTEAFF.

The DNA for the CDR3 is TGTGCCACCAGTGACGCCGGGACAGGGCTGGCAGATACGCAGTATTTT. This encodes CATSDAGTGLADTQYF. The gene calls are TRBV24-1 and TRBJ2-3; 9 bases agree with TRBD1. Looked up from germline, CDR1 is KGHDR and CDR2 is SFDVKD. The CDR3 is made up of 16 amino acids. After removal of 4 bases from V and 4 bases from J, the junction contained 8 bases not matched to a gene.

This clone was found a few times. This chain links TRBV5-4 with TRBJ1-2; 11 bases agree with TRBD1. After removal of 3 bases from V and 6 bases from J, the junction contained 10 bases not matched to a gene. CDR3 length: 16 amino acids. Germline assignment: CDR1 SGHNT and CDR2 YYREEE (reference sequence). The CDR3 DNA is TGTGCCAGCAGCTACGCTAATTGGGACAGGGGGAATGGCTACACCTTC. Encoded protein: CASSYANWDRGNGYTF.

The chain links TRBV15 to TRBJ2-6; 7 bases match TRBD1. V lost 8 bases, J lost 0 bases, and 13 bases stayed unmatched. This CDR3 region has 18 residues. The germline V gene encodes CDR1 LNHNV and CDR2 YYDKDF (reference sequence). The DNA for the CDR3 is TGTGCCACCGCCCCTACAGGGGCAATTCACTCTGGGGCCAACGTCCTGACTTTC. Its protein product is CATAPTGAIHSGANVLTF.

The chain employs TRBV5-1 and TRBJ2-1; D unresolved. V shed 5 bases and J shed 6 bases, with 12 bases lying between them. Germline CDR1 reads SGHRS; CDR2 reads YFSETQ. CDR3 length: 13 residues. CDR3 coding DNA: TGCGCCAGCAGGAAGCTAGAAGGCAATGAGCAGTTCTTC. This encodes CASRKLEGNEQFF.

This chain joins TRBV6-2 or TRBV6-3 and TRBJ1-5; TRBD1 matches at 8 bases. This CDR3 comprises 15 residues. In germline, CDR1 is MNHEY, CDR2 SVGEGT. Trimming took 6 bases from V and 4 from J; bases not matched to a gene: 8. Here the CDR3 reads CASSPRQGRNQPQHF. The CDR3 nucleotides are TGTGCCAGCAGCCCTAGACAGGGGCGAAATCAGCCCCAGCATTTT.

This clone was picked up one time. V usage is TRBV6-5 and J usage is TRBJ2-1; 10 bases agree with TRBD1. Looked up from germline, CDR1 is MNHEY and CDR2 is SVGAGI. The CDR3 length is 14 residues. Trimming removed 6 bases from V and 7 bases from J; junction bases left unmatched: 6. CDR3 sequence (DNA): TGTGCCAGCAGAGACAGGGGGCGAATTAATGAGCAGTTCTTC. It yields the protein CASRDRGRINEQFF.

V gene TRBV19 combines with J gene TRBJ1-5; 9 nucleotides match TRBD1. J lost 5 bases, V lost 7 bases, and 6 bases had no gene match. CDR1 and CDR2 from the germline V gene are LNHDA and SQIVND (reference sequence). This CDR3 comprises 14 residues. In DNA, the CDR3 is TGTGCCAGTATCCGTAGACAGGGGGATCAGCCCCAGCATTTT. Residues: CASIRRQGDQPQHF.

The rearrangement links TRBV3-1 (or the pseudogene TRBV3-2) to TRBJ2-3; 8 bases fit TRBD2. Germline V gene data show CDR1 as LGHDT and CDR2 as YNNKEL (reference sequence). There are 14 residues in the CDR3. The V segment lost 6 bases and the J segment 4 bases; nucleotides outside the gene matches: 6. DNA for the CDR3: TGTGCCAGCAGGGGAGCGGGGGTCTCAGATACGCAGTATTTT. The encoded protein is CASRGAGVSDTQYF.

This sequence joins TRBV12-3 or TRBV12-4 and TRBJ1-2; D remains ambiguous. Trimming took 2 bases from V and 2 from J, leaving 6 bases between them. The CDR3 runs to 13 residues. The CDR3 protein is CASSLYTNYGYTF. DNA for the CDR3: TGTGCCAGCAGTTTATACACAAACTATGGCTACACCTTC.

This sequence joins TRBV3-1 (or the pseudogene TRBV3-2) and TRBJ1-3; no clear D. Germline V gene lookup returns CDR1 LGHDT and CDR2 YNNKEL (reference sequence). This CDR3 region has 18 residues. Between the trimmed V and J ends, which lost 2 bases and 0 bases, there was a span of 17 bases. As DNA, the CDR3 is TGTGCCAGCAGCCAAAGCAATCCAGGCATACACTCTGGAAACACCATATATTTT. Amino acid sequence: CASSQSNPGIHSGNTIYF.

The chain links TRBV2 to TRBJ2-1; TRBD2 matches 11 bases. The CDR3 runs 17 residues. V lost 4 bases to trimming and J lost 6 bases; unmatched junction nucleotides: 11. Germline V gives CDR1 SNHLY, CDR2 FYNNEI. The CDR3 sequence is CASSAWLAGGRTNEQFF. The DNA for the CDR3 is TGTGCCAGCAGTGCGTGGCTAGCGGGAGGCCGAACCAATGAGCAGTTCTTC.

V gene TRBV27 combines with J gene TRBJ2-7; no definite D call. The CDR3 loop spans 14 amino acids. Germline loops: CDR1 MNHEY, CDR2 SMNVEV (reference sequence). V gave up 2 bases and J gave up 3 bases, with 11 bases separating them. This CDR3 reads CASSLGPTYYEQYF. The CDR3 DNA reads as TGTGCCAGCAGTTTAGGTCCTACCTACTACGAGCAGTACTTC.

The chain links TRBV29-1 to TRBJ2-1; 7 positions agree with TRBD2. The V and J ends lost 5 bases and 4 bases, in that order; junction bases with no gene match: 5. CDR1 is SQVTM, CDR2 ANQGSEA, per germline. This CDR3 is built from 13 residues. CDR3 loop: CSVTGAGYNEQFF. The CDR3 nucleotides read TGCAGCGTTACGGGAGCGGGATACAATGAGCAGTTCTTC.

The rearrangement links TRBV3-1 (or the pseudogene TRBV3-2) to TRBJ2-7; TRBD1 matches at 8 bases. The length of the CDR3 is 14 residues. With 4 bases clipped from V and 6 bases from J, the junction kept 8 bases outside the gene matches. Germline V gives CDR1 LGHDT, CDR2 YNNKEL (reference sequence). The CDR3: CASSPRLTGAEQYF. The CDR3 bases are TGTGCCAGCAGCCCCCGCTTGACAGGGGCCGAGCAGTACTTC.

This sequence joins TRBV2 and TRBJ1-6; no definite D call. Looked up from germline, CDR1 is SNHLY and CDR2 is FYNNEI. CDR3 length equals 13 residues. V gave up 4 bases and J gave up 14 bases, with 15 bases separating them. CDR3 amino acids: CASSANPFIALHF. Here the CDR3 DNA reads TGTGCCAGCAGTGCGAACCCCTTTATAGCCCTCCACTTT.

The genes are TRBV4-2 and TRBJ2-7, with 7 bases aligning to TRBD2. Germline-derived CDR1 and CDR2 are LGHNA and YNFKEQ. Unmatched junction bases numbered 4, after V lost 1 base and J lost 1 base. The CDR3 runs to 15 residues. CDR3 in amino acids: CASSQVLAESYEQYF. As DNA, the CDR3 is TGTGCCAGCAGCCAAGTTCTAGCGGAATCCTACGAGCAGTACTTC.

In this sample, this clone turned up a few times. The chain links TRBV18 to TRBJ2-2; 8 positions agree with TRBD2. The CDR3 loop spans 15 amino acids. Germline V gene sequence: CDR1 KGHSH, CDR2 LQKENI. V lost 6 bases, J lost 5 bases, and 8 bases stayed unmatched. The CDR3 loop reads CASSPGLVVTGELFF. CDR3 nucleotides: TGTGCCAGCTCGCCGGGACTAGTGGTTACCGGGGAGCTGTTTTTT.

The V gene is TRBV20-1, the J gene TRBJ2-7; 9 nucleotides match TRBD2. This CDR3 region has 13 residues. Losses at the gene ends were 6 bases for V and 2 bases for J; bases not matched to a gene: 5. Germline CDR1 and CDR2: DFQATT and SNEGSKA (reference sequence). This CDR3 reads CSASSGSAYEQYF. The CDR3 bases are TGCAGTGCAAGTAGCGGGAGTGCCTACGAGCAGTACTTC.

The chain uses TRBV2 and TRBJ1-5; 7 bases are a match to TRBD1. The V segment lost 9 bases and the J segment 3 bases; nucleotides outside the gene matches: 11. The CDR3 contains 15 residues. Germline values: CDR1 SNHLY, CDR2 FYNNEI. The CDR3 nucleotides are TGTGCCAGTTGTAACGGGACAGACAACAATCAGCCCCAGCATTTT. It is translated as CASCNGTDNNQPQHF. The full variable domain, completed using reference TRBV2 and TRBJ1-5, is EPEVTQTPSHQVTQMGQEVILRCVPISNHLYFYWYRQILGQKVEFLVSFYNNEISEKSEIFDDQFSVERPDGSNFTLKIRSTKLEDSAMYFCASCNGTDNNQPQHFGDGTRLSIL.

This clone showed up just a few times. The CDR3 nucleotides are TGCGCCAGCAGCTTGAGGGCCGATAGGGGTGAGCAGTTCTTC. Encoded protein: CASSLRADRGEQFF. This sequence joins TRBV5-1 and TRBJ2-1, with TRBD1 as a possible D gene (5 bases). Trimming took off 1 base at V and 9 bases at J, with 14 bases between the two ends. The CDR3 consists of 14 residues. Looked up from germline, CDR1 is SGHRS and CDR2 is YFSETQ.

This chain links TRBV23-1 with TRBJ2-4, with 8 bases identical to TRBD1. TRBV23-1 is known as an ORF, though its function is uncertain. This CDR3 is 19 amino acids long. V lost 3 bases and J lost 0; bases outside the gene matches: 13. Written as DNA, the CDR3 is TGCGCCAGCAGTCATTTCGTGAGGACAGGGTGCTTAGCCAAAAACATTCAGTACTTC. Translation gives CASSHFVRTGCLAKNIQYF.